The TCR beta chain described here comes from a study of cytomegalovirus exposure and HLA in healthy donors. The study ran its PCR with 60 Vbeta and 13 Jbeta primers. Method: immunoSEQ multiplex PCR; TCRdb's copy keeps in-frame clones and lacks some. The sample includes about 120,000 clones, under 90% of them seen just once. CDR1 is LNHDA, CDR2 SQIVND, per germline (reference sequence). The CDR3 is made up of 14 amino acids. V lost 6 bases and J lost 6; bases outside the gene matches: 7. Notes on the study in general: Accurate predictions that matched the HLA-A and HLA-B alleles of most subjects were reportedly made from TCR beta sequences. TRBV6-2, TRBV6-3 and some other V segments were excluded as indistinguishable. CMV serostatus alone was available as immune exposure information.

The sample holds a few counts of this clone. The antigen remains undetermined. This receptor was obtained from a female donor in good health and CMV-seropositive. The sequencing input was PBMCs. V gene TRBV19 combines with J gene TRBJ2-1; 8 positions match TRBD2. CDR3 sequence reads: CASRRSGTSNEQFF. DNA for the CDR3: TGTGCCAGTAGACGTTCCGGGACTAGCAATGAGCAGTTCTTC. The complete variable domain, with remaining parts taken from reference TRBV19 and TRBJ2-1, reads DGGITQSPKYLFRKEGQNVTLSCEQNLNHDAMYWYRQDPGQGLRLIYYSQIVNDFQKGDIAEGYSVSREKKESFPLTVTSAQKNPTAFYLCASRRSGTSNEQFFGPGTRLTVL.